This T cell receptor (beta chain) was recorded in a study of cytomegalovirus exposure and HLA in healthy donors (dated by TCRdb to 2016 to 2017). Regarding the complete study: An earlier analysis of more than 550 of the donors reported around 280 Gb of sequence data and 117 million unique TCR beta sequences obtained from roughly 180 million T cells. In an earlier analysis of 587 of the donors, high-throughput TCR beta sequencing was used to judge whether each TCR beta V gene segment behaved as functional or pseudogenic. To study patterns of TCR occurrence, a later analysis re-analyzed previously published TCR beta repertoires from 600 to 750 donors and added high-resolution HLA genotyping. Every discovery cohort repertoire had been produced on one sequencing platform. The number of donors typed differed by locus, with roughly 620-630 for A, B, C, DRB1 and DQB1, about 500 for DQA1, over 600 for DPA1, and around 430 for DPB1. Using immunosequencing, the study profiled T cell repertoires from fewer than 700 subjects and related those repertoires to cytomegalovirus serostatus. Alongside the repertoire data, information on donor age, sex, ethnicity and CMV serostatus was compiled. Rather than drawing on any new phenotypic data, the later analysis identified candidate immune exposures from TCR beta sequences and the way those sequences occurred across donors. About 330 gigabases of sequencing data and 75 million to 85 million unique TCR sequences made up an early release that covered nearly 650 HLA-typed donors. Besides the first cohort of 666 subjects, a separate validation cohort made up of around 120 different subjects was used. Because of strong linkage in the cohort, five DR-DQ haplotypes were treated as single units for association and clustering. To predict cytomegalovirus infection status, the study brought together high-throughput TCR immunosequencing, statistical association of individual TCRs with disease status, and machine learning. Both class I and class II loci were covered by HLA typing, at four-digit resolution. The aim of the study was to test whether cataloging public T cell receptors could identify signatures of past pathogen exposure. The genetic ancestry cluster associated with self-reported Caucasian donors included around 76% of the 398 genotyped donors. In a later genetic analysis, genome-wide SNP genotypes for about 60% of the 666 donors were used, and that subset was treated as a discovery cohort. Among some 400 genotyped donors of the cohort, an average of about 240,000 unique TCR beta nucleotide sequences were sequenced per donor, 15% to 20% of them non-productive.

With respect to this clone: Its antigen is still unknown. No base quality information exists; no much larger clone differs at one position.

The cohort comprised 666 healthy bone marrow donors. At the time of sampling, all cohort members were nominally healthy, though unrecorded immune exposures were likely present. The donor was CMV seronegative and belonged to the group of under 400 seronegative cohort members. A peripheral blood sample was collected from each donor, and TCR beta sequencing was performed on peripheral blood mononuclear cells. The Qiagen DNeasy Blood Extraction Kit was used to extract genomic DNA from the blood cell samples. The CDR3 covers 15 residues, taking in both the cysteine and the phenylalanine. The only DNA kept is the CDR3, 45 bases in frame from the first base. For CDR1 and CDR2, the germline V gene lists SGHTS and YDEGEE. V is shortened by 4 bases, J by 0 bases, and the region joining them spans 13 bases. The library was produced with the immunoSEQ multiplex PCR assay. The multiplex PCR relied on a mix of 60 forward primers for TCR Vbeta segments and 13 reverse primers for TCR Jbeta segments. The CDR3 region of rearranged TCR beta genes was amplified from genomic DNA with a multiplex PCR assay. The Illumina HiSeq System was used to sequence the amplified TCR beta libraries as 87-base-pair reads. Regarding the original processing steps: A later analysis tallied 75 million to 85 million unique TCR beta chains across the 550 to 850 repertoires, and approximately 12 million of those chains were shared by two or more donors. Raw reads were error-corrected and collapsed into unique sequences with a nearest-neighbor algorithm that merged closely related sequences to remove PCR and sequencing errors. Alignment of CDR3 sequences to IMGT reference sequences was used to assign V, D and J gene segments. Each retained sequence needed at least a six-nucleotide match to both a V gene segment and a J gene segment. A rearrangement was called productive if the CDR3 had no stop codons and remained in frame with V and J, and every other rearrangement was called non-productive. CDR3 was defined by IMGT convention, running from the second conserved V-encoded cysteine to the conserved J-encoded phenylalanine. The earlier analysis of 500 to 750 of the donors excluded any sequence lacking an unambiguous match to a single V gene segment. In an earlier analysis of several hundred of the donors, V segments were called functional above 56.7% productive rearrangements and were called segregating when the between-donor standard deviation exceeded 5%. To diagnose cytomegalovirus status from the catalog of TCR beta chain sequences, a statistical classification framework was built. A later analysis assigned V and J genes by comparing TCR nucleotide sequences with IMGT/GENE-DB human TR gene sequences. A later analysis assigned CDR3 sequences and most-parsimonious VDJ recombination scenarios with the TCRdist pipeline. A later analysis defined each TCR beta chain by its CDR3 amino acid sequence plus V-gene family, and excluded reads lacking a unique V-gene family. As a way to deal with suspected cross-contamination and a sequencing artifact, a later analysis dropped more than 500 nucleotide sequences that were highly shared and had low generation probability. A later analysis calculated a clonal expansion index for each public chain from normalized within-repertoire ranks of inferred template counts. In a later analysis, generation probabilities were computed with a VDJ recombination model fitted to out-of-frame rearrangements, and the resulting probabilities were checked against IGoR. In a later analysis, TCR-TCR, TCR-HLA and TCR-CMV co-occurrence was scored with hypergeometric tests, and a repertoire-size bias correction was applied to TCR pairs. To estimate false discovery rates, a later analysis permuted the HLA or CMV assignments 20 times. In a later analysis, co-occurring TCRs were grouped with DBSCAN, and TCRdist sequence similarity was added when clustering was performed within HLA-allele-positive subsets. Co-occurrence clustering excluded repertoires with fewer than 30,000 or more than 120,000 public chains, plus five with anomalous nucleotide sharing. TCRdb retrieved this table from immuneACCESS and kept in-frame rearrangements only. Not all clones are present; in checked studies, unresolved V genes account for under half, and no reason is known for the remainder. Clone size and the V and J calls come from that table; the DNA yielded D and trimming. Recorded for this sample are around 140,000 clones; around 80% of them occurred a single time. The top ten hold 2.5% to 3% of the sample.

General findings and caveats noted by the study authors: According to a later genetic analysis, donors in an Asian-associated ancestry cluster had fewer N-insertions in productive TCRs than the roughly 670-donor mean. Strong co-occurrence of HLA alleles, especially DR and DQ, made assigning TCR associations to individual alleles difficult. A further reported finding was that TCR beta sequences accurately predicted the HLA-A and HLA-B alleles for most subjects in the first cohort. Broadly in line with IMGT annotations, most TCR beta V segments showed up in productive rearrangements about 90% or about 30% of the time in an earlier analysis of 587 of the donors. The 87-base-pair reads could not distinguish some IMGT-functional V segments, including TRBV6-2 and TRBV6-3, so those segments were excluded. The cohort was sequenced for TCR beta chains only, and without alpha or paired-chain data the features that could be detected were limited. Specific HLA alleles were associated with over 15,000 TCR beta sequences at a false discovery rate of 0.05 in a later analysis. Because some donors lacked HLA typing at each locus, the association tests relied only on the typed subset. About 17 rarely observed V segments, including chromosome 9 orphons, were excluded from the earlier analysis of about 610 of the donors because counts were too low. A cluster of highly shared sequence variants was judged likely to be a technical artifact of the sequencing pipeline. In a later analysis, the rate of TCR association differed among HLA loci, with DRB1 alleles having the most associated TCRs and HLA-C alleles having the fewest. V-gene and J-gene trimming of TCR beta chains was associated with a missense DCLRE1C variant in a later genetic analysis, and the association was replicated in an independent cohort. A later analysis reported that several top co-occurrence clusters appeared linked to parvovirus B19, influenza, CMV and Epstein-Barr virus. In a later analysis, HLA-associated TCR beta chains showed more clonal expansion and lower generation probabilities than non-associated chains that were equally common. Immune exposure information for the cohort was limited to CMV serostatus. Linkage disequilibrium might explain the correlated functional status among segregating V segments, but an unknown experimental factor could not be ruled out. It was suggested by the authors that the approach could potentially be generalized to other disease states and immunological phenotypes. Most TCR sequences were observed very rarely across donors, whereas some public TCRs were present in many individuals. The study gave a list of around 170 TCR beta chains associated with cytomegalovirus. In a later analysis, most CMV-associated TCR beta chains were found to appear HLA-restricted, with HLA associations seemingly driven largely by CMV exposure. The presence/absence analyses assumed that sequencing depth was roughly uniform across donors, and that assumption may not be true. In vitro tests confirmed that a few of the cytomegalovirus-associated TCR beta chains recognize cytomegalovirus antigens. Cytomegalovirus status was reported to be diagnosed by the classifier with high specificity and sensitivity in both the original and validation cohorts.

Specimen: PBMCs. The sequence joins TRBV5-8 to TRBJ1-1; tentative D gene TRBD1, with 5 bases matching. This sequence was found in a female donor in good health and CMV-seronegative. The DNA reads TGTGCCAGCAGCCCTGGGGCAGGGATGAACACTGAAGCTTTCTTT. Its coded protein is CASSPGAGMNTEAFF.